This T cell receptor beta chain was sequenced in a study of blood T cell repertoires in COVID-19. Study context: Donors in the United States, Italy and Spain gave samples during acute or convalescent COVID-19.

Per the original data handling: Cell counts per sample came from amplifying reference gene primers. The assay was immunoSEQ multiplex PCR, and TCRdb's table has in-frame clones only and misses some. V and J calls and clone size are copied from that table; D and trimming were computed from the DNA. The sample contains under 150,000 clones, approximately 80% of which appear only once. The V gene end was trimmed by 3 bases and the J gene end by 0 bases; junction bases not matched to a gene: 3. Germline CDR1 is LNHDA and CDR2 is SQIVND (reference sequence). CDR3 size: 15 residues. Material: peripheral blood. This TCR was sampled from a man in his forties or fifties with active or convalescent COVID-19. The J gene is TRBJ1-2, the V gene TRBV19; 8 bases align to TRBD1. CDR3 sequence: CASSIGQGANYGYTF. The CDR3 DNA reads as TGTGCCAGTAGTATCGGACAGGGTGCTAACTATGGCTACACCTTC.